The entry that follows covers one T cell receptor beta chain sequence. Its specificity is unknown. This entry is derived from a study of blood T cells in healthy people across ages. Per sample, a minimum of 6.5 million PBMCs were isolated. Findings and caveats of the study: Estimated diversity across one million T cells was deemed an underestimate. More naive CD4+ cells and higher diversity were found in long-lived than in aged donors. PBMC samples, being unsorted, prevented any conclusive comparison of naive and antigen-experienced cells.

A sample-barcoded 5' primer and a J-beta primer mix were used in a second PCR of roughly 7 to 11 cycles. In TCRdb, the 5' RACE reads were re-called with MiXCR into one record per CDR3 protein. In the table there are 1.5 million to 2 million distinct CDR3 sequences, 30% to 40% of which are singletons. CDR3 size: 21 residues. From germline, CDR1 is MNHNS and CDR2 SASEGT. V was shortened by 6 bases and J by 0 bases, with 31 bases between the two germline ends. Sequencing input: blood. V and J are TRBV6-1 and TRBJ2-3; D might be TRBD1 (7 bases). This TCR came from a human donor in good health. The CDR3 region has the DNA TGTGCCAGCAGCAATCCTTTTTTTGCGGGACAGACGTCTCCTAGCACAGATACGCAGTATTTT. Its translation: CASSNPFFAGQTSPSTDTQYF.